Below are 25 T cell receptor beta chains sequenced from a single sample in a study of cytomegalovirus exposure and HLA in healthy donors. TCRdb's table, derived via immunoSEQ multiplex PCR, lists solely in-frame clones and lacks some. The sample shows about 360,000 clones, roughly 85% of them seen only once. Sequenced material: PBMCs. Receptors were obtained from a woman between 18 and 30 years old in good health and CMV-seronegative.

The chain links TRBV2 to TRBJ2-2; 9 bases fit TRBD1. CDR1 and CDR2 from the germline V gene are SNHLY and FYNNEI. The CDR3 spans 16 residues. V was pared by 5 bases and J by 4 bases, with 8 bases of the junction left unmatched. DNA for the CDR3: TGTGCCAGCAGTTCGGGGACAGGGAGAGGCACCGGGGAGCTGTTTTTT. It is translated as CASSSGTGRGTGELFF.

The chain links TRBV28 to TRBJ2-2; 9 nucleotides align to TRBD1. Per the germline V gene, CDR1 is MDHEN and CDR2 is SYDVKM. The CDR3 is made up of 15 amino acids. V shed 5 bases and J 5 bases; nucleotides not matched to a gene: 6. In DNA, the CDR3 is TGTGCCAGCAGTCGGGACAGGGTGGTAACCGGGGAGCTGTTTTTT. Translation gives CASSRDRVVTGELFF.

The rearrangement uses TRBV7-7 and TRBJ2-1; TRBD2 aligns across 9 bases. The germline CDR1 and CDR2 sequences are SSHAT and FNYEAQ (reference sequence). The CDR3 consists of 16 residues. The V and J ends lost 5 bases and 3 bases, in that order; junction bases with no gene match: 8. CDR3 nucleotide sequence: TGTGCCAGCAGCGTAGACGGGCGGGGGGGCTACAATGAGCAGTTCTTC. This sequence encodes CASSVDGRGGYNEQFF.

The chain uses TRBV30 and TRBJ2-4; perhaps TRBD1 as D (5 bases). Per the germline V gene, CDR1 is GTSNPN and CDR2 is SVGIG (reference sequence). Between the trimmed V and J ends, which lost 3 bases and 0 bases, there was a span of 15 bases. The CDR3 totals 16 residues. The DNA for the CDR3 is TGTGCCTGGAGATTCGACAGCCATTTAGCCAAAAACATTCAGTACTTC. Encoded protein: CAWRFDSHLAKNIQYF.

The chain joins TRBV7-2 to TRBJ1-2, with D unresolved. Germline CDR1 reads SGHTA; CDR2 reads FQGNSA. The CDR3 totals 15 residues. V lost 5 bases to trimming and J lost 5 bases, with 18 bases between them. As DNA, the CDR3 is TGTGCCAGCAGCCGCGAGTGGCGGGGAGGGTATGGCTACACCTTC. Its translation is CASSREWRGGYGYTF.

The genes are TRBV28 and TRBJ2-3, with D possibly being TRBD1 (6 bases). This CDR3 spans 17 amino acids. CDR1 and CDR2 from the germline V gene are MDHEN and SYDVKM. V lost 4 bases to trimming and J lost 4 bases, with 21 bases between them. The CDR3 nucleotides are TGTGCCAGCAGTTACAGGCGGGCAGGGGTGGGTGCAGATACGCAGTATTTT. As protein: CASSYRRAGVGADTQYF.

This clone was counted once. The rearrangement joins TRBV27 to TRBJ2-7, with 14 bases identical to TRBD2. J was trimmed by 4 bases and V by 6 bases; bases with no gene match: 8. Germline values: CDR1 MNHEY, CDR2 SMNVEV (reference sequence). This CDR3 has 16 amino acids. DNA of the CDR3: TGTGCCAGCAGGGGACTAGCGGGAGAAAGTGGTTACGAGCAGTACTTC. Protein sequence: CASRGLAGESGYEQYF.

The V gene is TRBV19, the J gene TRBJ1-1; the D is unclear. The CDR3 extends over 14 amino acids. Between the trimmed V and J ends, which lost 1 base and 4 bases, there was a span of 10 bases. Per the germline V gene, CDR1 is LNHDA and CDR2 is SQIVND (reference sequence). The DNA for the CDR3 is TGTGCCAGTAGTATAGCTAGCGAGGGCACTGAAGCTTTCTTT. This sequence encodes CASSIASEGTEAFF.

The V and J genes are TRBV6-1 and TRBJ2-4; perhaps TRBD1 as D (6 bases). The V gene's germline CDR1 is MNHNS and CDR2 SASEGT. V was trimmed by 2 bases and J by 7 bases, leaving 12 bases between them. The CDR3 spans 14 residues. The CDR3 nucleotides read TGTGCCAGCAGTGAATGGGGGCAAAGGAACATTCAGTACTTC. Its translation is CASSEWGQRNIQYF.

The chain joins TRBV2 to TRBJ2-2; no definite D call. CDR1 and CDR2 (germline): SNHLY, FYNNEI. With 6 bases removed from V and 1 base from J, the gap between germline ends came to 12 bases. The CDR3 covers 15 residues. CDR3 coding DNA: TGTGCCAGCAGGGCCGATATAATGAACACCGGGGAGCTGTTTTTT. It is translated as CASRADIMNTGELFF.

In its sample, this clone was seen once. The V gene is TRBV18, the J gene TRBJ2-3; D is possibly TRBD2 (6 bases). Germline V gives CDR1 KGHSH, CDR2 LQKENI. Deletions cut 3 bases from V and 4 bases from J, with 11 bases between. The CDR3 consists of 14 residues. The CDR3 sequence is CASSPSSAADTQYF. DNA of the CDR3: TGTGCCAGCTCACCTTCTAGCGCGGCAGATACGCAGTATTTT. Supplemented by reference TRBV18 and TRBJ2-3, the full variable domain reads NAGVMQNPRHLVRRRGQEARLRCSPMKGHSHVYWYRQLPEEGLKFMVYLQKENIIDESGMPKERFSAEFPKEGPSILRIQQVVRGDSAAYFCASSPSSAADTQYFGPGTRLTVL.

This chain connects TRBV6-6 to TRBJ2-7; unclear D gene. Germline assignment: CDR1 MNHNY and CDR2 SVGAGI (reference sequence). V lost 1 base and J lost 0, with 13 bases in between. The length of the CDR3 is 16 residues. The CDR3 DNA sequence: TGTGCCAGCAGTTACTTCCACAACCCTAGCTCCTACGAGCAGTACTTC. This translates into CASSYFHNPSSYEQYF.

The chain combines TRBV5-4 with TRBJ2-5; D perhaps matches TRBD2 (6 bases). This CDR3 has 14 residues. The V gene lost 0 bases and the J gene lost 5 bases, with 11 bases spanning the gap. CDR1 is SGHNT, CDR2 YYREEE, per germline (reference sequence). Written as DNA, the CDR3 is TGTGCCAGCAGCTTGGGCAGGGCGGGGGAGACCCAGTACTTC. Translating it yields CASSLGRAGETQYF.

V is TRBV2 and J is TRBJ2-7; possible D gene TRBD1, 6 bases. This CDR3 spans 14 amino acids. The V gene's germline CDR1 is SNHLY and CDR2 FYNNEI. V was clipped by 5 bases and J by 3 bases, with 14 bases between them. For the CDR3, the DNA is TGTGCCAGCAGTTCTACAGGGCCCGTCTACGAGCAGTACTTC. It encodes CASSSTGPVYEQYF.

V is TRBV29-1 and J is TRBJ2-5; D perhaps matches TRBD2 (5 bases). Germline loops: CDR1 SQVTM, CDR2 ANQGSEA. CDR3 length equals 12 residues. Trimming removed 4 bases at V and 5 bases at J, with 11 bases between. This chain's CDR3 is CSVVDPGETQYF. The DNA for the CDR3 is TGCAGCGTTGTGGATCCGGGGGAGACCCAGTACTTC.

The chain couples TRBV28 to TRBJ1-5; 9 bases agree with TRBD1. In germline, CDR1 is MDHEN, CDR2 SYDVKM. The CDR3 is 14 amino acids. Germline trimming cut 8 bases from V and 4 bases from J; bases unmatched to any gene: 6. The CDR3 DNA reads TGTGCCAGCTGCCGGGACAGGGTTAATCAGCCCCAGCATTTT. The encoded protein is CASCRDRVNQPQHF.

V is TRBV7-9 and J is TRBJ1-1; D is undetermined. Germline V CDR1 and CDR2: SEHNR, FQNEAQ (reference sequence). The CDR3 totals 15 residues. V lost 3 bases, J lost 3 bases, and 14 bases lay in between. The CDR3 DNA sequence: TGTGCCAGCAGCTTCTTAAGTGGGCAAGACACTGAAGCTTTCTTT. Protein sequence: CASSFLSGQDTEAFF.

This clone turned up a few times. The chain combines TRBV4-1 with TRBJ1-6, with D hard to call. Trimming shortened V by 2 bases and J by 5 bases, and 16 bases separated the two germline ends. Germline V lookup: CDR1 MGHRA, CDR2 YSYEKL. The CDR3 contains 17 residues. The CDR3 sequence is CASSQPRAGIDNSPLHF. The CDR3 DNA follows: TGCGCCAGCAGCCAACCGCGGGCGGGAATTGATAATTCACCCCTCCACTTT.

V gene TRBV5-6 combines with J gene TRBJ2-7; 7 bases map to TRBD1. J lost 7 bases, V lost 4 bases, and 8 bases had no gene match. Looked up from germline, CDR1 is SGHDT and CDR2 is YYEEEE. The CDR3 has 13 residues. CDR3 region: CASSLGQAGEQYF. CDR3 nucleotides: TGTGCCAGCAGCCTTGGACAGGCCGGGGAGCAGTACTTC.

The V call is TRBV14, the J call TRBJ2-7, with D tentatively TRBD2 (5 bases). The germline V gene encodes CDR1 SGHDN and CDR2 FVKESK. Trimming cost V 3 bases and J 3 bases, with 9 bases left between them. The CDR3 is made up of 13 amino acids. The CDR3 DNA sequence: TGTGCCAGCAGCCATATCCGGGGCTACGAGCAGTACTTC. Protein product: CASSHIRGYEQYF.

V is TRBV6-5 and J is TRBJ2-5; TRBD1 might be the D (6 bases). The CDR3 is 12 residues long. With 6 bases removed from V and 7 bases from J, the gap between germline ends came to 12 bases. CDR1 and CDR2 (germline): MNHEY, SVGAGI. Here the CDR3 reads CASSYKGVTQYF. The CDR3 DNA reads TGTGCCAGCAGCTACAAGGGGGTGACCCAGTACTTC.

To note about this clone: Other nucleotide sequences in the sample specify the same CDR3. V gene TRBV4-1 combines with J gene TRBJ2-1; D unclear. The V end lost 1 base, the J end lost 1 base, and 14 bases lay between the germline ends. The CDR3 length is 17 residues. Germline lookup yields CDR1 MGHRA and CDR2 YSYEKL. Here the CDR3 DNA reads TGCGCCAGCAGCCAAGTTGACATGGGTTTATCCTACAATGAGCAGTTCTTC. Protein sequence: CASSQVDMGLSYNEQFF.

J is TRBJ1-2 and V is TRBV29-1, with TRBD1 as a possible D gene (6 bases). CDR1 is SQVTM, CDR2 ANQGSEA, per germline. This CDR3 is built from 13 residues. The V and J ends lost 5 bases and 4 bases respectively, with 14 bases between them. The CDR3 bases are TGCAGCGTTACAGGGACCAGCGTCTATGGCTACACCTTC. Translation gives CSVTGTSVYGYTF.

CDR3 DNA sequence: TGTGCCAGCAGCGTAGCGGGAGGGCCTTCCGAGCAGTACTTC. Protein product: CASSVAGGPSEQYF. V gene TRBV9 combines with J gene TRBJ2-7, with 8 bases that match TRBD2. The CDR3 runs 14 residues. In germline, CDR1 is SGDLS, CDR2 YYNGEE. V shed 0 bases, J shed 6 bases, and the junction held 5 bases outside the gene matches.

The V gene is TRBV28, the J gene TRBJ1-2, with TRBD1 matching over 9 bases. The V segment lost 6 bases and the J segment 2 bases; nucleotides outside the gene matches: 10. The CDR3 totals 16 residues. The germline V gene has CDR1 MDHEN and CDR2 SYDVKM. CDR3 sequence (DNA): TGTGCCAGCAGCCCGACGACAGGGGGTATAAACTATGGCTACACCTTC. Amino acids: CASSPTTGGINYGYTF.